This TCR beta chain was sequenced in a study of blood T cell repertoires in COVID-19. Study details: Specimens from acute and convalescent COVID-19 originated in the United States, Italy and Spain. The cDNA or gDNA used as material had been derived from T cells, B-cell-depleted T cells, or PBMCs.

V shed 0 bases, J shed 0 bases, and the junction held 17 bases outside the gene matches. Germline assignment: CDR1 LGHNA and CDR2 YSLEER. This CDR3 is 22 amino acids long. The repertoire was sequenced with immunoSEQ multiplex PCR; TCRdb's copy has only in-frame clones and lacks some. The sample contains approximately 72,000 clones, approximately 85% of which appear only once. V and J are TRBV4-3 and TRBJ2-3; 11 bases agree with TRBD2. Sample: peripheral blood. The sequence was collected from a woman older than 75 with active or convalescent COVID-19. In nucleotides, the CDR3 is TGCGCCAGCAGCCAAGAAGTCGGCAAACGGCCTAGCGGGGGGCCTAGCACAGATACGCAGTATTTT. Translating gives CASSQEVGKRPSGGPSTDTQYF.